This T cell receptor (beta chain) was identified in a study of T cell responses to AZD1222 COVID-19 vaccine. The assay was immunoSEQ multiplex PCR, and TCRdb's table has in-frame clones only and misses some. The sample consists of about 110,000 clones, around 93% of them appearing once. Germline V gives CDR1 MDHEN, CDR2 SYDVKM. The CDR3 has 16 residues. Unmatched junction bases numbered 8, after V lost 3 bases and J lost 5 bases. The origin of this receptor is an adult in good health. The J gene is TRBJ2-3, the V gene TRBV28; TRBD2 agrees at 10 bases. The sample in question was peripheral blood, obtained on day 0 of AZD1222 vaccination. This chain's CDR3 is CASSLPSGRVGDTQYF. In DNA, the CDR3 is TGTGCCAGCAGTTTGCCTAGCGGGAGAGTTGGAGATACGCAGTATTTT.